Shown below are 27 T cell receptor beta chains from a single sample sequenced in a study of T cell repertoires in cytomegalovirus infection. Each CDR3 protein gets one entry after TCRdb re-called the reads with MiXCR. The data hold 110,000 or so distinct CDR3 sequences, with 30% observed a single time. No antigen is known for these receptors. The sequencing here drew on CD8+ T cells from cultured PBMCs, taken from culture after CMV antigen stimulation. The receptors here all came from a human donor in good health (CMV status not recorded). Some clones in this sample may be carry-over from other donors' samples.

In its sample, this clonotype was seen a few times. This rearrangement joins TRBV4-1 to TRBJ1-4; 7 bases are a match to TRBD1. The CDR3 covers 15 residues. The V and J ends lost 0 bases and 5 bases, in that order; junction bases with no gene match: 3. Germline loops: CDR1 MGHRA, CDR2 YSYEKL. The CDR3 is CASSQEGTANEKLFF. The CDR3 coding sequence is TGCGCCAGCAGCCAAGAAGGGACAGCAAATGAAAAACTGTTTTTT.

Points on this clonotype: This sequence may be a read error, since a much larger clone differs from it by one base. The rearrangement joins TRBV7-6 to TRBJ2-7; 8 positions match TRBD2. The CDR3 is 17 amino acids. After removal of 4 bases from V and 9 bases from J, the junction contained 20 bases not matched to a gene. Per the germline V gene, CDR1 is SGHVS and CDR2 is FNYEAQ. The CDR3 DNA reads TGTGCCAGCAGCTCGGGACTAGGCGGAGTGTCGGTTCGCGTGCAGTACTTC. It yields the protein CASSSGLGGVSVRVQYF.

This clonotype was detected only a few times. The chain couples TRBV6-6 to TRBJ2-5; D assignment may be TRBD1 or TRBD2 (5 bases each). Trimming took off 5 bases at V and 14 bases at J, with 27 bases between the two ends. This CDR3 is built from 15 residues. Germline CDR1 is MNHNY and CDR2 is SVGAGI (reference sequence). CDR3 loop: CASSVYGGPGADGYF. As DNA, the CDR3 is TGTGCCAGCAGTGTGTATGGCGGGCCCGGGGCGGACGGTTACTTC.

This clonotype has at least ten counts. The genes are TRBV7-2 and TRBJ1-5; TRBD1 is a possible D gene (6 bases). Germline CDR1 is SGHTA and CDR2 is FQGNSA. The CDR3 sequence is 18 residues long. V was cut by 5 bases and J by 4 bases, with 24 bases left in between. CDR3 bases: TGTGCCAGCAGCCGCGGGGGGCAGGTGGGATTCAATAATCAGCCCCAGCATTTT. Encoded protein: CASSRGGQVGFNNQPQHF.

Only a few counts were recorded for this clonotype. CDR3 amino acids: CASSLAQNLGQGRQYF. The CDR3 coding sequence is TGTGCCAGCAGCTTAGCCCAAAATTTAGGACAGGGCAGACAGTACTTC. This chain joins TRBV7-8 and TRBJ2-7; 8 nucleotides line up with TRBD1. Unmatched junction bases numbered 14, after V lost 0 bases and J lost 10 bases. CDR3 length: 16 amino acids. The V gene's germline CDR1 is SGHVS and CDR2 FQNEAQ.

This CDR3 reads CASSFFAGTSYNEQFF. CDR3 nucleotides: TGTGCCAGCAGCTTTTTTGCCGGGACTAGCTACAATGAGCAGTTCTTC. The chain employs TRBV7-6 and TRBJ2-1; 8 bases match TRBD2. The CDR3 runs 16 residues. The germline gives CDR1 SGHVS, CDR2 FNYEAQ. V lost 3 bases and J lost 3; bases outside the gene matches: 7.

Only a few counts were recorded for this clonotype. The V call is TRBV7-9, the J call TRBJ1-1, with 9 bases matching TRBD1. The CDR3 is made up of 15 amino acids. Germline V gives CDR1 SEHNR, CDR2 FQNEAQ (reference sequence). With 5 bases clipped from V and 4 bases from J, the junction kept 8 bases outside the gene matches. The CDR3 nucleotides read TGTGCCAGCAGCCCGCGGACAGGGGCGGTCACTGAAGCTTTCTTT. Translated: CASSPRTGAVTEAFF.

V and J are TRBV4-2 and TRBJ2-7; TRBD2 matches at 10 bases. V gave up 0 bases and J gave up 4 bases; unmatched junction bases: 9. The CDR3 consists of 17 residues. CDR1 and CDR2 (germline): LGHNA, YNFKEQ. CDR3 sequence: CASSQDLASGGGYEQYF. The CDR3 nucleotides read TGTGCCAGCAGCCAAGATCTTGCTAGCGGGGGTGGGTACGAGCAGTACTTC.

V and J are TRBV9 and TRBJ2-7, with TRBD2 matching 7 bases. The CDR3 extends over 13 amino acids. Looked up from germline, CDR1 is SGDLS and CDR2 is YYNGEE. Germline trimming cut 7 bases from V and 7 bases from J; bases unmatched to any gene: 11. CDR3 residues: CASSVSWRGEQYF. CDR3 sequence (DNA): TGTGCCAGCTCCGTTTCCTGGCGGGGGGAGCAGTACTTC.

The V gene is TRBV10-3, the J gene TRBJ2-3, with D perhaps matching TRBD2 (5 bases). Germline V gene lookup returns CDR1 ENHRY and CDR2 SYGVKD. This CDR3 spans 16 amino acids. Between the trimmed V and J ends, which lost 3 bases and 6 bases, there was a span of 19 bases. For the CDR3, the DNA is TGTGCCATCAGTGATCCCAGAGGACTGTATCTGGATACGCAGTATTTT. Its translation: CAISDPRGLYLDTQYF.

Comments on this clonotype: Relative to the germline gene, one junction end is altered; a read error may explain this. The genes are TRBV28 and TRBJ1-1; tentatively, D is TRBD1 (6 bases). Germline lookup yields CDR1 MDHEN and CDR2 SYDVKM. There are 15 residues in the CDR3. The CDR3 sequence: CASSLHREAITGAFF. DNA for the CDR3: TGTGCCAGCAGTTTACACAGGGAGGCCATCACTGGAGCTTTCTTT.

This clonotype was observed a few times. The CDR3 spells CASRQQVNTEAFF. CDR3 bases: TGTGCCAGCAGGCAACAGGTGAACACTGAAGCTTTCTTT. V gene TRBV12-3 or TRBV12-4 combines with J gene TRBJ1-1; tentatively, D is TRBD1 (5 bases). V was trimmed by 6 bases and J by 0 bases, leaving 8 bases between them. CDR3 length: 13 amino acids.

This clonotype turned up a few times. The chain couples TRBV7-9 to TRBJ1-2, with D perhaps matching TRBD1 (5 bases). Trimming shortened V by 6 bases and J by 8 bases, and 16 bases separated the two germline ends. CDR3 size: 13 residues. Germline values: CDR1 SEHNR, CDR2 FQNEAQ (reference sequence). The chain's CDR3 is CASRRLGVEGYTF. The CDR3 nucleotides are TGTGCCAGCAGGCGCCTAGGGGTAGAAGGCTACACCTTC.

This clonotype has more than one count but fewer than ten. The chain is built from TRBV6-2 or TRBV6-3 and TRBJ2-3; unclear D gene. Trimming stripped 6 bases from V and 4 bases from J, with 8 bases between. This CDR3 comprises 12 residues. CDR1 is MNHEY, CDR2 SVGEGT, per germline. CDR3 amino acids: CASRSGADTQYF. The CDR3, as DNA: TGTGCCAGCAGGTCTGGGGCAGATACGCAGTATTTT.

The rearrangement joins TRBV7-9 to TRBJ1-1; D is possibly TRBD1 (5 bases). This CDR3 comprises 14 residues. V lost 5 bases and J 4 bases, leaving 14 bases between the germline ends. Germline CDR1 reads SEHNR; CDR2 reads FQNEAQ (reference sequence). The CDR3 loop is CASSLLGGTTEAFF. DNA of the CDR3: TGTGCCAGCAGCCTCCTCGGAGGGACCACTGAAGCTTTCTTT.

This clonotype came up many times. The chain combines TRBV7-2 with TRBJ2-7; TRBD2 matches at 16 bases. The CDR3 has 17 amino acids. Germline CDR1 reads SGHTA; CDR2 reads FQGNSA. The V and J ends lost 4 bases and 3 bases, in that order; junction bases with no gene match: 6. The CDR3 spells CASSSGLAGGPGYEQYF. The CDR3 DNA reads TGTGCCAGCAGCTCGGGACTAGCGGGGGGGCCTGGCTACGAGCAGTACTTC.

The J gene is TRBJ2-1, the V gene TRBV5-6, with 13 bases fitting TRBD2. With V trimmed by 4 bases and J by 6 bases, 4 bases remained unmatched. Germline loops: CDR1 SGHDT, CDR2 YYEEEE. CDR3 length: 15 residues. CDR3 protein: CASSRTSGGSNEQFF. The CDR3 DNA is TGTGCCAGCAGCCGGACTAGCGGGGGATCCAATGAGCAGTTCTTC.

The gene calls are TRBV7-6 and TRBJ2-3; no firm D call. V was clipped by 3 bases and J by 5 bases, with 6 bases between them. CDR1 is SGHVS and CDR2 is FNYEAQ in the germline V gene. This CDR3 comprises 12 residues. DNA of the CDR3: TGTGCCAGCAGCTTCATAAGAGATACGCAGTATTTT. Protein product: CASSFIRDTQYF.

V and J are TRBV19 and TRBJ1-2; 7 positions match TRBD1. The CDR3 length is 15 residues. Germline CDR1 is LNHDA and CDR2 is SQIVND (reference sequence). Trimming at V came to 6 bases and at J to 4 bases, leaving 11 bases not matched to a gene. CDR3 amino acids: CASSPGQPLIYGYTF. The DNA for the CDR3 is TGTGCCAGTAGCCCGGGACAGCCTCTGATCTATGGCTACACCTTC.

V gene TRBV4-1 combines with J gene TRBJ2-1, with 9 bases lining up with TRBD2. Germline-derived CDR1 and CDR2 are MGHRA and YSYEKL. The CDR3 spans 17 residues. V lost 2 bases to trimming and J lost 8 bases; unmatched junction nucleotides: 13. The CDR3 spells CASSQTKAGGSFDEQFF. The CDR3 coding sequence is TGCGCCAGCAGCCAAACAAAAGCGGGGGGTTCTTTCGATGAGCAGTTCTTC.

This clonotype was seen only a few times. This sequence joins TRBV29-1 and TRBJ1-1; perhaps TRBD1 as D (5 bases). CDR3 length: 13 amino acids. Trimming pared 5 bases from V and 4 bases from J, leaving 14 bases between. Germline CDR1 is SQVTM and CDR2 is ANQGSEA. The DNA of the CDR3 is TGCAGCGTTAGAGGGGCCCGGGGCACTGAAGCTTTCTTT. It encodes CSVRGARGTEAFF.

The rearrangement uses TRBV6-2 or TRBV6-3 and TRBJ2-2; the D gene is possibly TRBD1 (5 bases). CDR3 length: 14 amino acids. V was clipped by 3 bases and J by 1 base, with 6 bases between them. Germline V gene lookup returns CDR1 MNHEY and CDR2 SVGEGT. CDR3 coding DNA: TGTGCCAGCAGTTATACAGGGAACACCGGGGAGCTGTTTTTT. Translation gives CASSYTGNTGELFF.

The chain is built from TRBV13 and TRBJ2-5; unclear D gene. Germline CDR1 is PRHDT and CDR2 is FYEKMQ (reference sequence). The CDR3 loop spans 14 amino acids. V dropped 2 bases and J dropped 1 base, with 8 bases sitting between them. In DNA form, the CDR3 reads TGTGCCAGCAGCTTAAGGTCCAGCCAAGAGACCCAGTACTTC. Translated, it gives CASSLRSSQETQYF.

The chain uses TRBV12-3 or TRBV12-4 and TRBJ1-6; 11 positions match TRBD1. Trimming removed 5 bases from V and 8 bases from J; junction bases left unmatched: 11. The CDR3 runs to 17 residues. CDR3 sequence reads: CASSVTGTGGLDSPLHF. DNA of the CDR3: TGTGCCAGCAGTGTCACCGGGACAGGGGGTTTGGATTCACCCCTCCACTTT.

The chain couples TRBV6-1 to TRBJ2-7; TRBD1 aligns across 9 bases. The CDR3 runs to 14 residues. CDR1 and CDR2 from the germline V gene are MNHNS and SASEGT. J lost 5 bases, V lost 6 bases, and 8 bases had no gene match. CDR3 in DNA: TGTGCCAGCAGCCTCTGGACAGGGGTCGACGAGCAGTACTTC. Amino acid sequence: CASSLWTGVDEQYF.

The chain recombines TRBV25-1 with TRBJ2-2; TRBD1 agrees at 9 bases. Germline CDR1 MGHDK, CDR2 SYGVNS. V shed 2 bases and J 6 bases; nucleotides not matched to a gene: 7. The CDR3 covers 16 residues. CDR3 nucleotide sequence: TGTGCCAGCAGTGAACCAGGACAGGGGCCGTCCGGGGAGCTGTTTTTT. This gives the protein CASSEPGQGPSGELFF.

The chain combines TRBV24-1 with TRBJ2-1, with 9 positions matching TRBD1. CDR1 and CDR2 (germline): KGHDR, SFDVKD. The CDR3 consists of 17 residues. V was clipped by 10 bases and J by 0 bases; unmatched bases: 12. The CDR3 loop is CATAPGQGPHSYNEQFF. The CDR3 coding sequence is TGTGCCACAGCTCCGGGACAGGGACCCCACTCCTACAATGAGCAGTTCTTC.